What follows describes a single TCR beta chain. As handled by the study authors: By means of reference gene primer amplification, nucleated cell counts were estimated. Data came from immunoSEQ multiplex PCR; TCRdb stores just in-frame clones and leaves some out. V and J calls and clone size are copied from that table; D and trimming were computed from the DNA. The sample contains approximately 120,000 clones, about 82% of which appear only once. This sample is part of a study of blood T cell repertoires in COVID-19. The overall study: The United States, Italy and Spain were the sources of the acute and convalescent COVID-19 samples. PBMCs, B-cell-depleted T cells, or T cells were the source of the cDNA or gDNA that made up the material.

Germline CDR1 MNHEY, CDR2 SMNVEV (reference sequence). Trimming took off 5 bases at V and 3 bases at J, with 14 bases between the two ends. The CDR3 is 14 amino acids. This clonotype was obtained from a human donor in a cohort sampled during active COVID-19. The sample comprised peripheral blood. The genes are TRBV27 and TRBJ2-7; maybe TRBD1 (6 bases). The CDR3: CASSITGNLYEQYF. CDR3 in DNA: TGTGCCAGCAGTATAACAGGGAACCTCTACGAGCAGTACTTC.